This T cell receptor (beta chain) came from a study of metastatic and nonmetastatic thyroid tumors. Study conclusions and caveats: As reported, TCR beta diversity in blood and tumor was significantly higher in malignant thyroid tumors than in benign nodules.

Trimming took 4 bases from V and 6 from J; bases not matched to a gene: 6. CDR3 size: 13 residues. Germline lookup yields CDR1 LNHDA and CDR2 SQIVND (reference sequence). This clone was seen only a few times. Its specificity is unknown. Treatment of any kind had been given to no patient before thyroid surgery. Original handling: The authors used CDR3 differences across clinicopathological groups to build a distant-metastasis classifier for papillary thyroid cancer. Using MiXCR, TCRdb re-called clones from the PCR reads. What appears here as the V and J calls and clone size reflects TCRdb's work, not the paper's. Here the sample spans 15,000 to 20,000 clones, about 29% being singletons.

The chain links TRBV19 to TRBJ2-7, with 7 bases identical to TRBD1. Sequencing used tumor tissue. The clonotype originates from a male donor with papillary thyroid cancer or a benign thyroid nodule (not recorded which). Some clones in this sample may be carry-over from other donors' samples. CDR3 residues: CASSTKTGSEQYF. The CDR3 coding sequence is TGTGCCAGTAGTACCAAGACAGGGTCCGAGCAGTACTTC.